These 19 T cell receptor beta chains were sequenced from one sample in a study of blood T cell repertoires in COVID-19. Only in-frame clones appear in the TCRdb table, and some are missing; sequencing was by immunoSEQ multiplex PCR. The sample records about 160,000 clones, about 85% being singletons. The sequencing input was peripheral blood. All receptors derive from a human donor with acute or convalescent COVID-19. The donor label of this sample is uncertain.

A remark on this clone: Sequence at one end of the junction differs from germline and may be a read error. J is TRBJ1-4 and V is TRBV19, with TRBD1 matching over 10 bases. The V gene's germline CDR1 is LNHDA and CDR2 SQIVND (reference sequence). The CDR3 covers 15 residues. The CDR3 sequence is CASSISGQGLEKTVF. The CDR3 region has the DNA TGTGCCAGTAGTATCTCGGGACAGGGGCTCGAAAAAACTGTTTTT.

There are a few counts of this clone. This rearrangement joins TRBV11-3 to TRBJ2-1, with D possibly matching TRBD2 (6 bases). The CDR3 length is 14 residues. Trimming pared 1 base from V and 7 bases from J, leaving 11 bases between. Germline V lookup: CDR1 SGHNT, CDR2 YENEEA. The CDR3 DNA follows: TGTGCCAGCAGCTTAGTGGGGGGTGTGAATGAGCAGTTCTTC. The encoded protein is CASSLVGGVNEQFF.

The chain has TRBV5-8 and TRBJ1-1, with D possibly TRBD1 on 6 matching bases. The CDR3 loop spans 13 amino acids. Germline-derived CDR1 and CDR2 are SGHTS and YDEGEE. Trimming cost V 5 bases and J 5 bases, with 13 bases left between them. CDR3 bases: TGTGCCAGCAGTGAAGGGGGTTGGACTGAAGCTTTCTTT. Protein product: CASSEGGWTEAFF.

CDR3 coding DNA: TGTGCCAGTAGTACTGGGACAGGGGGGACCGGGGAGCTGTTTTTT. Translation gives CASSTGTGGTGELFF. The chain is built from TRBV19 and TRBJ2-2; 11 positions match TRBD1. Trimming removed 4 bases from V and 5 bases from J; junction bases left unmatched: 3. The germline V gene encodes CDR1 LNHDA and CDR2 SQIVND (reference sequence). The CDR3 is 15 amino acids.

The chain employs TRBV9 and TRBJ2-1; no definite D call. From germline, CDR1 is SGDLS and CDR2 YYNGEE. The ends were cut back, 2 bases at V and 5 bases at J, with 17 bases in the middle. This CDR3 spans 16 amino acids. DNA of the CDR3: TGTGCCAGCAGCGTCCCATACGAGTCGCATGACAATGAGCAGTTCTTC. It specifies CASSVPYESHDNEQFF.

This clone appeared a single time. The genes are TRBV7-2 and TRBJ1-1, with unresolved D. The length of the CDR3 is 16 residues. CDR1 and CDR2 (germline): SGHTA, FQGNSA. Deletions cut 7 bases from V and 2 bases from J, with 20 bases between. The CDR3 sequence: CASINTPEGLNTEAFF. The CDR3 DNA reads TGTGCCAGCATCAACACCCCGGAGGGATTAAACACTGAAGCTTTCTTT.

The rearrangement uses TRBV19 and TRBJ2-1, with 8 nucleotides matching TRBD1. CDR3 length: 13 amino acids. The V gene end was trimmed by 9 bases and the J gene end by 8 bases; junction bases not matched to a gene: 9. Germline V gives CDR1 LNHDA, CDR2 SQIVND (reference sequence). The CDR3 DNA follows: TGTGCCAGCTCAAAACAGGGGGGAGATGAGCAGTTCTTC. This encodes CASSKQGGDEQFF.

The rearrangement joins TRBV6-5 to TRBJ1-2; possible D gene TRBD1, 6 bases. V was pared by 8 bases and J by 2 bases, with 15 bases between. The CDR3 covers 14 residues. The germline gives CDR1 MNHEY, CDR2 SVGAGI. The DNA of the CDR3 is TGTGCCAGCTATCAGGCGGGGGGCAACTATGGCTACACCTTC. Residues: CASYQAGGNYGYTF.

The genes are TRBV7-2 and TRBJ2-2; 9 bases align to TRBD1. In germline, CDR1 is SGHTA, CDR2 FQGNSA. The CDR3 extends over 16 amino acids. The junction had 8 bases not matched to a gene; V was cut back by 4 bases and J by 5 bases. The CDR3 DNA follows: TGTGCCAGCAGCTACCAAGGAGGACAGGGGACCGGGGAGCTGTTTTTT. Encoded protein: CASSYQGGQGTGELFF. The full variable domain, completed using reference TRBV7-2 and TRBJ2-2, is GAGVSQSPSNKVTEKGKDVELRCDPISGHTALYWYRQSLGQGLEFLIYFQGNSAPDKSGLPSDRFSAERTGGSVSTLTIQRTQQEDSAVYLCASSYQGGQGTGELFFGEGSRLTVL.

The chain is built from TRBV5-1 and TRBJ1-3; the D gene is possibly TRBD1 (6 bases). The V end lost 3 bases, the J end lost 5 bases, and 12 bases lay between the germline ends. The CDR3 loop spans 14 amino acids. In germline, CDR1 is SGHRS, CDR2 YFSETQ. CDR3 amino acids: CASSSQGGRNTIYF. CDR3 bases: TGCGCCAGCAGCTCACAGGGCGGCAGAAACACCATATATTTT.

V gene TRBV2 combines with J gene TRBJ2-7; 8 bases align to TRBD2. This CDR3 contains 14 residues. In germline, CDR1 is SNHLY, CDR2 FYNNEI. The J segment lost 5 bases and the V segment lost 5 bases, leaving 8 bases of the junction unmatched. The CDR3 loop is CASSHGGEYNEQYF. The CDR3 bases are TGTGCCAGCAGTCACGGGGGGGAGTACAACGAGCAGTACTTC.

The CDR3 loop reads CASSPLAGRFNEQFF. As DNA, the CDR3 is TGCGCCAGCAGCCCCCTAGCGGGTCGGTTCAATGAGCAGTTCTTC. This chain joins TRBV5-1 and TRBJ2-1; 8 bases match TRBD2. Per germline, CDR1 SGHRS and CDR2 YFSETQ. The V gene end was trimmed by 4 bases and the J gene end by 6 bases; junction bases not matched to a gene: 9. This CDR3 contains 15 residues.

The gene calls are TRBV9 and TRBJ1-2, with 9 positions matching TRBD1. The CDR3 spans 16 residues. V gave up 3 bases and J gave up 5 bases; unmatched junction bases: 11. Per germline, CDR1 SGDLS and CDR2 YYNGEE. The CDR3 loop reads CASSANSGQGRYGYTF. CDR3 DNA: TGTGCCAGCAGCGCAAACTCCGGACAGGGGAGGTATGGCTACACCTTC.

Only one count was recorded for this clone. The CDR3 bases are TGTGCCAGCAGTGTACAGGGACCACCCGCCGGGGAGCTGTTTTTT. Its translation is CASSVQGPPAGELFF. The chain joins TRBV2 to TRBJ2-2; D might be TRBD1 (6 bases). CDR3 length: 15 residues. Trimming removed 4 bases at V and 6 bases at J, with 15 bases between. Germline assignment: CDR1 SNHLY and CDR2 FYNNEI. Combining the CDR3 with reference TRBV2 and TRBJ2-2 gives the whole variable domain EPEVTQTPSHQVTQMGQEVILRCVPISNHLYFYWYRQILGQKVEFLVSFYNNEISEKSEIFDDQFSVERPDGSNFTLKIRSTKLEDSAMYFCASSVQGPPAGELFFGEGSRLTVL.

The CDR3 DNA reads TGCAGCGTTGCATTAGGGGGACAGGAAGGGTCTAATGAAAAACTGTTTTTT. It is translated as CSVALGGQEGSNEKLFF. The genes are TRBV29-1 and TRBJ1-4; 8 nucleotides line up with TRBD1. CDR3 length: 17 residues. V trimming: 4 bases; J trimming: 3 bases; junction bases outside the gene matches: 13. Per the germline V gene, CDR1 is SQVTM and CDR2 is ANQGSEA.

CDR3 region: CASWVDQGAGELFF. CDR3 DNA sequence: TGTGCCAGCTGGGTCGACCAGGGGGCCGGGGAGCTGTTTTTT. V and J are TRBV18 and TRBJ2-2, with 7 bases matching TRBD1. This CDR3 comprises 14 residues. V gave up 7 bases and J gave up 6 bases; unmatched junction bases: 8. Germline V gene lookup returns CDR1 KGHSH and CDR2 LQKENI.

The genes are TRBV19 and TRBJ1-1; no clear D gene. This CDR3 spans 11 amino acids. V was clipped by 10 bases and J by 2 bases, with 8 bases between them. Germline CDR1 LNHDA, CDR2 SQIVND (reference sequence). The chain's CDR3 is CAILLNTEAFF. The CDR3 nucleotides read TGTGCCATTCTCCTCAACACTGAAGCTTTCTTT.

The count of this clone is one. V and J are TRBV7-2 and TRBJ2-7; 7 bases line up with TRBD1. Germline-derived CDR1 and CDR2 are SGHTA and FQGNSA. This CDR3 comprises 14 residues. The J segment lost 4 bases and the V segment lost 5 bases, leaving 8 bases of the junction unmatched. CDR3 DNA sequence: TGTGCCAGCAGCGGATCGGACAGGCCTTACGAGCAGTACTTC. Its translation: CASSGSDRPYEQYF.

There are a few counts of this clone. The V call is TRBV11-2, the J call TRBJ2-1; 8 nucleotides align to TRBD2. Germline CDR1 SGHAT, CDR2 FQNNGV. V gave up 7 bases and J gave up 0 bases; unmatched junction bases: 5. The CDR3 sequence is 15 residues long. The chain's CDR3 is CASMPGGASYNEQFF. In nucleotides, the CDR3 is TGTGCCAGCATGCCCGGGGGGGCCTCCTACAATGAGCAGTTCTTC. The full variable domain, completed using reference TRBV11-2 and TRBJ2-1, is EAGVAQSPRYKIIEKRQSVAFWCNPISGHATLYWYQQILGQGPKLLIQFQNNGVVDDSQLPKDRFSAERLKGVDSTLKIQPAKLEDSAVYLCASMPGGASYNEQFFGPGTRLTVL.